This TCR beta chain came from a study of cytomegalovirus exposure and HLA in healthy donors. Study-level background: Clustering assigned 81% of the approximately 430 genotyped donors to the Caucasian-associated ancestry cluster.

Details on this clone: Its antigen is unidentified.

Primers included in the PCR were 60 Vbeta and 13 Jbeta primers. Sequencing was performed with immunoSEQ multiplex PCR; in TCRdb, only in-frame clones are kept and a portion is missing. The data hold approximately 170,000 clones, with roughly 74% observed a single time. In germline, CDR1 is SGHVS, CDR2 FQNEAQ. The CDR3 has 15 amino acids. The germline V and J ends were trimmed by 1 base and 8 bases, with 12 bases remaining between them. The study's findings and limits: Later analysis revealed greater clonal expansion in HLA-associated TCR beta chains than in equally common others. Analysis was carried out at a later point, and it linked a missense DCLRE1C variant to TCR beta V- and J-gene trimming.

The source material was PBMCs. The source of this sequence is a male donor in good health and CMV-seronegative. The chain is built from TRBV7-8 and TRBJ1-6, with TRBD1 as a possible D gene (5 bases). This CDR3 is CASSLGVLRDSPLHF. In nucleotides, the CDR3 is TGTGCCAGCAGCTTAGGGGTACTCAGGGATTCACCCCTCCACTTT.